This is a list of T cell receptor beta chains from one sample in a study of response to subunit inactivated influenza vaccine. TCRdb recomputed calls from the RT-PCR reads with MiXCR, one row per CDR3 protein. The sample comprises about 500,000 distinct CDR3 sequences, approximately 17% of which are singletons, and roughly 3% rests with the top ten. Sequenced material: CD4+ T cells sorted from PBMCs, taken roughly 24 months after vaccination. These receptors all come from a man aged 50-75 years who received an inactivated influenza vaccine. CDR3s include the opening cysteine and the closing phenylalanine or tryptophan. Each record gives: J gene, D gene, CDR3 length, V gene, clone size, CDR3 protein, CDR3 DNA. A D gene is named only where the DNA matches it firmly. A row's size may be missing; if present it is once, few, many or a size class.

J gene: TRBJ1-5
D gene: NA
CDR3 length: 14
V gene: TRBV16
clone size: NA
CDR3 protein: CASSQYRGEQPQHF
CDR3 DNA: TGTGCCAGCAGCCAATATCGAGGAGAACAGCCCCAGCATTTT

J gene: TRBJ2-7
D gene: NA
CDR3 length: 11
V gene: TRBV2
clone size: few
CDR3 protein: CASRRELEQYF
CDR3 DNA: TGTGCCAGCAGAAGGGAGCTCGAGCAGTACTTC

J gene: TRBJ2-7
D gene: NA
CDR3 length: 13
V gene: TRBV3-1
clone size: NA
CDR3 protein: CASSQLSGFEQYF
CDR3 DNA: TGTGCCAGCAGCCAATTGTCAGGGTTTGAGCAGTACTTC

J gene: TRBJ2-1
D gene: TRBD1
CDR3 length: 16
V gene: TRBV9
clone size: few
CDR3 protein: CASSYVPGQGADEQFF
CDR3 DNA: TGTGCCAGCAGCTATGTGCCGGGACAGGGGGCGGATGAGCAGTTCTTC

J gene: TRBJ1-5
D gene: NA
CDR3 length: 16
V gene: TRBV4-1
clone size: NA
CDR3 protein: CASSQATGNSNQPQHF
CDR3 DNA: TGCGCCAGCAGCCAAGCGACAGGAAATAGCAATCAGCCCCAGCATTTT

J gene: TRBJ2-7
D gene: TRBD1
CDR3 length: 14
V gene: TRBV3-1
clone size: NA
CDR3 protein: CASSSPGQGSEQYF
CDR3 DNA: TGTGCCAGCAGCTCGCCGGGACAGGGAAGCGAGCAGTACTTC

J gene: TRBJ1-3
D gene: NA
CDR3 length: 14
V gene: TRBV20-1
clone size: NA
CDR3 protein: CSARPVDSGNTIYF
CDR3 DNA: TGCAGTGCTAGGCCGGTAGACTCTGGAAACACCATATATTTT

J gene: TRBJ1-2
D gene: NA
CDR3 length: 14
V gene: TRBV24-1
clone size: few
CDR3 protein: CATSDWSRSYGYTF
CDR3 DNA: TGTGCCACCAGTGATTGGTCACGGAGCTATGGCTACACCTTC

J gene: TRBJ1-2
D gene: NA
CDR3 length: 15
V gene: TRBV6-2/TRBV6-3
clone size: few
CDR3 protein: CASRDLPQGPRGYTF
CDR3 DNA: TGTGCCAGCAGAGATCTTCCACAGGGACCACGCGGCTACACCTTC

J gene: TRBJ2-7
D gene: TRBD1
CDR3 length: 16
V gene: TRBV4-2
clone size: few
CDR3 protein: CASSLFQGTGTYEQYF
CDR3 DNA: TGTGCCAGCAGCCTTTTTCAGGGGACAGGGACCTACGAGCAGTACTTC

J gene: TRBJ1-2
D gene: NA
CDR3 length: 14
V gene: TRBV20-1
clone size: NA
CDR3 protein: CSARSERRTDGYTF
CDR3 DNA: TGCAGTGCTAGATCCGAGAGAAGGACAGATGGCTACACCTTC

J gene: TRBJ1-5
D gene: NA
CDR3 length: 15
V gene: TRBV2
clone size: NA
CDR3 protein: CASSSTAGGVQPQHF
CDR3 DNA: TGTGCCAGCAGCTCCACGGCGGGGGGGGTACAGCCCCAGCATTTT

J gene: TRBJ2-7
D gene: TRBD1
CDR3 length: 15
V gene: TRBV12-3/TRBV12-4
clone size: few
CDR3 protein: CASSVAGTGFYEQYF
CDR3 DNA: TGTGCCAGCAGTGTAGCCGGGACAGGGTTTTACGAGCAGTACTTC

J gene: TRBJ1-1
D gene: NA
CDR3 length: 15
V gene: TRBV5-5
clone size: many
CDR3 protein: CATSLLGSSNTEAFF
CDR3 DNA: TGTGCCACCAGCTTGCTGGGCAGCTCGAACACTGAAGCTTTCTTT

J gene: TRBJ2-2
D gene: NA
CDR3 length: 12
V gene: TRBV6-6
clone size: few
CDR3 protein: CASSQLQGKLFF
CDR3 DNA: TGTGCCAGCAGTCAGTTGCAGGGAAAGCTGTTTTTT

J gene: TRBJ2-7
D gene: NA
CDR3 length: 13
V gene: TRBV7-2
clone size: few
CDR3 protein: CASSLGNGYEQYF
CDR3 DNA: TGTGCCAGCAGCCTAGGTAATGGTTACGAGCAGTACTTC

J gene: TRBJ2-3
D gene: NA
CDR3 length: 16
V gene: TRBV6-5
clone size: few
CDR3 protein: CASSYLWGDSTDTQYF
CDR3 DNA: TGTGCCAGCAGTTACCTCTGGGGAGATAGCACAGATACGCAGTATTTT

J gene: TRBJ2-3
D gene: NA
CDR3 length: 14
V gene: TRBV6-5
clone size: few
CDR3 protein: CASSYRRTSDTQYF
CDR3 DNA: TGTGCCAGCAGTTACCGACGAACCTCAGATACGCAGTATTTT

J gene: TRBJ2-1
D gene: TRBD2
CDR3 length: 16
V gene: TRBV12-3/TRBV12-4
clone size: NA
CDR3 protein: CASSFLAGGPRDEQFF
CDR3 DNA: TGTGCCAGCAGTTTCCTAGCGGGAGGGCCAAGGGATGAGCAGTTCTTC

J gene: TRBJ2-1
D gene: NA
CDR3 length: 15
V gene: TRBV7-2
clone size: few
CDR3 protein: CASSPRDNLYNEQFF
CDR3 DNA: TGTGCCAGCAGCCCCAGGGACAACCTGTACAATGAGCAGTTCTTC

J gene: TRBJ2-5
D gene: TRBD1
CDR3 length: 14
V gene: TRBV3-1
clone size: NA
CDR3 protein: CASSPFGTEETQYF
CDR3 DNA: TGTGCCAGCAGCCCTTTCGGGACAGAAGAGACCCAGTACTTC

J gene: TRBJ2-3
D gene: TRBD1
CDR3 length: 15
V gene: TRBV24-1
clone size: few
CDR3 protein: CATSDFGQGTDTQYF
CDR3 DNA: TGTGCCACCAGTGATTTTGGACAGGGAACAGATACGCAGTATTTT

J gene: TRBJ2-4
D gene: TRBD2
CDR3 length: 14
V gene: TRBV5-1
clone size: many
CDR3 protein: CASSPIAGTNIQYF
CDR3 DNA: TGCGCCAGCAGCCCTATAGCGGGGACGAACATTCAGTACTTC

J gene: TRBJ2-1
D gene: NA
CDR3 length: 17
V gene: TRBV3-1
clone size: many
CDR3 protein: CASSQDFGQGFNNEQFF
CDR3 DNA: TGTGCCAGCAGCCAAGATTTTGGGCAGGGTTTTAACAATGAGCAGTTCTTC

J gene: TRBJ1-3
D gene: NA
CDR3 length: 11
V gene: TRBV29-1
clone size: few
CDR3 protein: CSGQSGNTIYF
CDR3 DNA: TGCAGCGGACAGTCTGGAAACACCATATATTTT

J gene: TRBJ2-7
D gene: NA
CDR3 length: 13
V gene: TRBV7-2
clone size: few
CDR3 protein: CASSLTDPYEQYF
CDR3 DNA: TGTGCCAGCAGCTTAACAGATCCCTACGAGCAGTACTTC

J gene: TRBJ1-2
D gene: TRBD1
CDR3 length: 17
V gene: TRBV15
clone size: few
CDR3 protein: CATSTLASGQGLYGYTF
CDR3 DNA: TGTGCCACCAGCACGCTGGCCTCCGGACAGGGTCTCTATGGCTACACCTTC

J gene: TRBJ2-7
D gene: TRBD2
CDR3 length: 15
V gene: TRBV20-1
clone size: NA
CDR3 protein: CSAEKGTSSTYEQYF
CDR3 DNA: TGCAGTGCAGAAAAAGGGACTAGTAGTACCTACGAGCAGTACTTC

J gene: TRBJ1-1
D gene: TRBD1
CDR3 length: 16
V gene: TRBV6-1
clone size: NA
CDR3 protein: CASRGGGGAARAEAFF
CDR3 DNA: TGTGCCAGCAGAGGAGGAGGGGGCGCGGCCCGGGCTGAAGCTTTCTTT

J gene: TRBJ2-1
D gene: NA
CDR3 length: 15
V gene: TRBV7-2
clone size: few
CDR3 protein: CASSLADGAYNEQFF
CDR3 DNA: TGTGCCAGCAGCTTAGCGGACGGAGCTTACAATGAGCAGTTCTTC

J gene: TRBJ2-5
D gene: NA
CDR3 length: 13
V gene: TRBV12-5
clone size: many
CDR3 protein: CASGPDRGETQYF
CDR3 DNA: TGTGCTAGTGGGCCCGATAGGGGAGAGACCCAGTACTTC

J gene: TRBJ2-7
D gene: NA
CDR3 length: 12
V gene: TRBV29-1
clone size: NA
CDR3 protein: CSVGSSSYEQYF
CDR3 DNA: TGCAGCGTTGGTAGCAGCTCCTACGAGCAGTACTTC

J gene: TRBJ2-6
D gene: NA
CDR3 length: 14
V gene: TRBV7-2
clone size: NA
CDR3 protein: CASSWYSGANVLTF
CDR3 DNA: TGTGCCAGCAGCTGGTACTCTGGGGCCAACGTCCTGACTTTC

J gene: TRBJ2-1
D gene: NA
CDR3 length: 13
V gene: TRBV2
clone size: NA
CDR3 protein: CASLKIRDNEQFF
CDR3 DNA: TGTGCCAGTCTAAAGATCCGGGACAATGAGCAGTTCTTC

J gene: TRBJ2-7
D gene: NA
CDR3 length: 15
V gene: TRBV6-5
clone size: NA
CDR3 protein: CASSYQVAGAYEQYF
CDR3 DNA: TGTGCCAGCAGTTACCAGGTAGCTGGAGCCTACGAGCAGTACTTC

J gene: TRBJ2-3
D gene: NA
CDR3 length: 15
V gene: TRBV5-1
clone size: few
CDR3 protein: CASSLGEGFKDTQYF
CDR3 DNA: TGCGCCAGCAGCTTGGGAGAGGGGTTCAAAGATACGCAGTATTTT

J gene: TRBJ2-2
D gene: NA
CDR3 length: 15
V gene: TRBV3-1
clone size: NA
CDR3 protein: CASSLLQGSTGELFF
CDR3 DNA: TGTGCCAGCAGCCTCTTACAGGGAAGCACCGGGGAGCTGTTTTTT

J gene: TRBJ1-5
D gene: NA
CDR3 length: 15
V gene: TRBV28
clone size: NA
CDR3 protein: CASSLGERRNQPQHF
CDR3 DNA: TGTGCCAGCAGTTTGGGGGAAAGGCGCAATCAGCCCCAGCATTTT

J gene: TRBJ1-5
D gene: NA
CDR3 length: 13
V gene: TRBV12-3/TRBV12-4
clone size: few
CDR3 protein: CASSWGSNQPQHF
CDR3 DNA: TGTGCCAGCAGTTGGGGGAGCAATCAGCCCCAGCATTTT

J gene: TRBJ2-2
D gene: NA
CDR3 length: 13
V gene: TRBV10-3
clone size: NA
CDR3 protein: CAIGGVNTGELFF
CDR3 DNA: TGTGCCATCGGAGGCGTAAACACCGGGGAGCTGTTTTTT

J gene: TRBJ1-5
D gene: NA
CDR3 length: 14
V gene: TRBV3-1
clone size: NA
CDR3 protein: CASSQGGSGQPQHF
CDR3 DNA: TGTGCCAGCAGCCAAGGAGGGTCAGGGCAGCCCCAGCATTTT

J gene: TRBJ2-3
D gene: TRBD1
CDR3 length: 16
V gene: TRBV5-6
clone size: few
CDR3 protein: CASSSIRDRATDTQYF
CDR3 DNA: TGTGCCAGCAGCTCAATCCGGGACAGGGCAACAGATACGCAGTATTTT

J gene: TRBJ2-7
D gene: NA
CDR3 length: 15
V gene: TRBV4-1
clone size: NA
CDR3 protein: CASSQDSQWVYEQYF
CDR3 DNA: TGCGCCAGCAGCCAAGATAGCCAGTGGGTCTACGAGCAGTACTTC

J gene: TRBJ2-7
D gene: NA
CDR3 length: 18
V gene: TRBV20-1
clone size: many
CDR3 protein: CSARDPQIRHSSSYEQYF
CDR3 DNA: TGCAGTGCTAGAGATCCCCAAATACGACACTCCAGCTCCTACGAGCAGTACTTC

J gene: TRBJ1-5
D gene: NA
CDR3 length: 14
V gene: TRBV6-2/TRBV6-3
clone size: NA
CDR3 protein: CASNRAGSYQPQHF
CDR3 DNA: TGTGCCAGCAACCGGGCAGGGTCTTATCAGCCCCAGCATTTT

J gene: TRBJ2-1
D gene: NA
CDR3 length: 16
V gene: TRBV18
clone size: few
CDR3 protein: CASSPRLQVLNNEQFF
CDR3 DNA: TGTGCCAGCTCACCGCGGCTACAGGTATTAAACAATGAGCAGTTCTTC

J gene: TRBJ2-5
D gene: NA
CDR3 length: 13
V gene: TRBV3-1
clone size: many
CDR3 protein: CASTSSFQETQYF
CDR3 DNA: TGTGCCAGCACCAGCAGTTTCCAAGAGACCCAGTACTTC

J gene: TRBJ1-5
D gene: NA
CDR3 length: 14
V gene: TRBV18
clone size: NA
CDR3 protein: CASSQRQANQPQHF
CDR3 DNA: TGTGCCAGCTCACAAAGACAGGCCAATCAGCCCCAGCATTTT

J gene: TRBJ2-2
D gene: TRBD2
CDR3 length: 15
V gene: TRBV12-3/TRBV12-4
clone size: NA
CDR3 protein: CASSRTSGTGGELFF
CDR3 DNA: TGTGCCAGCAGCCGGACTAGCGGGACTGGGGGGGAGCTGTTTTTT

J gene: TRBJ2-5
D gene: NA
CDR3 length: 8
V gene: TRBV12-3/TRBV12-4
clone size: NA
CDR3 protein: CASTLLYF
CDR3 DNA: TGTGCCAGCACCCTCCTGTACTTC

J gene: TRBJ1-2
D gene: NA
CDR3 length: 15
V gene: TRBV29-1
clone size: NA
CDR3 protein: CSVEDLRQELYGYTF
CDR3 DNA: TGCAGCGTTGAGGATCTGAGACAGGAACTCTATGGCTACACCTTC

J gene: TRBJ2-5
D gene: NA
CDR3 length: 13
V gene: TRBV12-3/TRBV12-4
clone size: many
CDR3 protein: CASSLEFQETQYF
CDR3 DNA: TGTGCCAGCAGTTTAGAGTTCCAAGAGACCCAGTACTTC

J gene: TRBJ2-7
D gene: NA
CDR3 length: 14
V gene: TRBV27
clone size: few
CDR3 protein: CASSNYRTVYEQYF
CDR3 DNA: TGTGCCAGCAGTAACTATCGGACAGTCTACGAGCAGTACTTC

J gene: TRBJ1-4
D gene: NA
CDR3 length: 12
V gene: TRBV7-9
clone size: NA
CDR3 protein: CASSLETEKLFF
CDR3 DNA: TGTGCCAGCAGCTTGGAGACAGAAAAACTGTTTTTT